This T cell receptor beta chain was captured in a study of CD8+CD57+ T cells in acquired aplastic anemia. Looking at the study overall: Sorted CD4+ and CD8+ cells yielded 3.2 ug of DNA on average.

Trimming shortened V by 3 bases and J by 8 bases, and 14 bases separated the two germline ends. This CDR3 is 15 amino acids long. Germline values: CDR1 LNHNV, CDR2 YYDKDF (reference sequence). With regard to this clonotype: Antigen: not known.

Study-wide points: Patient and control CD8+ Simpson's diversity was not significantly different.

The template used for profiling TCR beta VDJ and CDR3 was genomic DNA. TCRdb used MiXCR to reprocess the reads, holding one entry per CDR3 protein. Here the sample spans 100,000 to 150,000 distinct CDR3 sequences, approximately 36% being singletons. The sequenced patients had an expansion of CD8+CD57+ cells seen by flow cytometry. Every patient was diagnosed with severe acquired aplastic anemia. The TCR sequence derives from a human donor with aplastic anemia. The chain is built from TRBV15 and TRBJ1-6; D perhaps matches TRBD1 (6 bases). The sample was sorted CD4+, CD8+, or CD8+CD57+ T cells (not recorded which) from PBMCs. CDR3 amino acids: CATSSGGDTHSPLHF. The CDR3 DNA sequence: TGTGCCACCAGCAGCGGCGGGGACACCCATTCACCCCTCCACTTT.